The 30 T cell receptor beta chains below were found in one sample sequenced in a study of T-cell memory formation after mild COVID-19. One entry per CDR3 protein, called by TCRdb with MiXCR from the 5' RACE reads. The sample shows about 200,000 distinct CDR3 sequences, over 9.5% of them seen only once. The specimen sequenced was PBMCs or a T cell subset sorted from them (not recorded which). All receptors come from a man aged 18 to 30 who had mild COVID-19 (a few samples of this study predate the infection). Cell type and time point are not known.

This clonotype was seen a handful of times. The V and J genes are TRBV15 and TRBJ2-7; no clear D gene. The V gene's germline CDR1 is LNHNV and CDR2 YYDKDF (reference sequence). Deletions cut 0 bases from V and 3 bases from J, with 12 bases between. The CDR3 is 15 amino acids. This CDR3 is CATSRERQRGYEQYF. The CDR3 DNA sequence: TGTGCCACCAGCAGAGAAAGGCAGCGAGGCTACGAGCAGTACTTC.

CDR3 sequence: CASSLDGQHNYGYTF. In nucleotides, the CDR3 is TGTGCCAGCAGCTTAGACGGACAGCATAACTATGGCTACACCTTC. V gene TRBV7-2 combines with J gene TRBJ1-2; a weak D match, TRBD1 (6 bases). The CDR3 extends over 15 amino acids. Germline V gene sequence: CDR1 SGHTA, CDR2 FQGNSA. Trimming left V 1 base short and J 1 base short, with 10 bases between.

This clonotype turned up a few times. This sequence joins TRBV6-2 or TRBV6-3 and TRBJ2-1; D is uncertain. V lost 2 bases and J lost 6, with 5 bases in between. The CDR3 runs to 12 residues. CDR1 and CDR2 (germline): MNHEY, SVGEGT. The CDR3 sequence is CASSYKINEQFF. The CDR3 bases are TGTGCCAGCAGTTACAAAATCAATGAGCAGTTCTTC.

The chain combines TRBV6-2 or TRBV6-3 with TRBJ2-6; D ambiguous. The CDR3 is 15 residues long. The germline CDR1 and CDR2 sequences are MNHEY and SVGEGT. The V end lost 8 bases, the J end lost 2 bases, and 13 bases lay between the germline ends. The CDR3 DNA follows: TGTGCCAGCGGCCGCGCGTGGGCTGGGGCCAACGTCCTGACTTTC. Translation gives CASGRAWAGANVLTF.

The rearrangement joins TRBV12-3 or TRBV12-4 to TRBJ2-5, with TRBD2 as a possible D gene (6 bases). V lost 7 bases and J lost 0, with 15 bases in between. This CDR3 is built from 15 residues. The CDR3: CASIPTPGDQETQYF. As DNA, the CDR3 is TGTGCCAGCATTCCTACGCCGGGGGACCAAGAGACCCAGTACTTC.

This clonotype appeared a few times. This chain's CDR3 is CASSRAGGTYNEQFF. The CDR3 DNA reads TGTGCCAGCTCAAGGGCGGGGGGGACCTACAATGAGCAGTTCTTC. V usage is TRBV18 and J usage is TRBJ2-1, with 9 bases matching TRBD2. This CDR3 spans 15 amino acids. V was pared by 5 bases and J by 2 bases, with 4 bases of the junction left unmatched. The germline CDR1 and CDR2 sequences are KGHSH and LQKENI.

The gene calls are TRBV7-8 and TRBJ2-5, with D possibly being TRBD2 (7 bases). CDR1 is SGHVS, CDR2 FQNEAQ, per germline. V shed 5 bases and J shed 5 bases, with 24 bases lying between them. This CDR3 region has 17 residues. As DNA, the CDR3 is TGTGCCAGCAGCCCTAGAGGGGGGGGACCGACGTGGGAGACCCAGTACTTC. This translates into CASSPRGGGPTWETQYF.

This clonotype was seen a few times. The V call is TRBV29-1, the J call TRBJ1-1; no firm D call. Trimming shortened V by 7 bases and J by 4 bases, and 13 bases separated the two germline ends. Germline loops: CDR1 SQVTM, CDR2 ANQGSEA. The CDR3 sequence is 12 residues long. The CDR3 DNA sequence: TGCAGCGCTTCAGGATACCCCACTGAAGCTTTCTTT. It is translated as CSASGYPTEAFF.

CDR3 sequence reads: CASSYSGQGRGQFF. Written as DNA, the CDR3 is TGTGCCAGCAGTTACTCCGGACAGGGACGGGGGCAGTTCTTC. The chain links TRBV6-2 or TRBV6-3 to TRBJ2-1; 8 bases map to TRBD1. The CDR3 has 14 residues. Germline V gives CDR1 MNHEY, CDR2 SVGEGT. Trimming took 0 bases from V and 12 from J; bases not matched to a gene: 7.

The chain uses TRBV18 and TRBJ1-1; weak D call: TRBD1 (5 bases). The CDR3 loop spans 12 amino acids. The germline V and J ends were trimmed by 3 bases and 11 bases, with 13 bases remaining between them. The germline CDR1 and CDR2 sequences are KGHSH and LQKENI. CDR3 coding DNA: TGTGCCAGCTCACCCCCCTCCAGGGCGGCTTTCTTT. Encoded protein: CASSPPSRAAFF.

This clonotype was detected a few times. V is TRBV10-3 and J is TRBJ1-4; D is unclear. The ends were cut back, 1 base at V and 12 bases at J, with 9 bases in the middle. The CDR3 covers 12 residues. From germline, CDR1 is ENHRY and CDR2 SYGVKD. The CDR3, as DNA: TGTGCCATCAGTGAGTTTCCAGACCAACTGTTTTTT. It specifies CAISEFPDQLFF.

The CDR3 here is CATSRVVSSYNSPLHF. The DNA of the CDR3 is TGTGCCACCAGCAGAGTTGTCAGCTCCTATAATTCACCCCTCCACTTT. The gene calls are TRBV15 and TRBJ1-6; D is ambiguous. The length of the CDR3 is 16 residues. Germline lookup yields CDR1 LNHNV and CDR2 YYDKDF (reference sequence). The germline V and J ends were trimmed by 1 base and 0 bases, with 7 bases remaining between them.

In this sample, this clonotype turned up a few times. This sequence joins TRBV4-1 and TRBJ1-6; D possibly corresponds to TRBD1 (6 bases). The V gene's germline CDR1 is MGHRA and CDR2 YSYEKL. The CDR3 is 13 amino acids. Trimming left V 0 bases short and J 17 bases short, with 14 bases between. CDR3 nucleotide sequence: TGCGCCAGCAGCCAAGACGGGACACGGGCAGTCCACTTT. Protein: CASSQDGTRAVHF.

This clonotype was counted many times. The chain links TRBV6-5 to TRBJ2-1, with TRBD1 identical over 11 bases. After removal of 6 bases from V and 7 bases from J, the junction contained 5 bases not matched to a gene. The V gene's germline CDR1 is MNHEY and CDR2 SVGAGI. This CDR3 has 14 amino acids. CDR3 in amino acids: CASRPGQGANEQFF. DNA of the CDR3: TGTGCCAGCAGACCCGGACAGGGGGCGAATGAGCAGTTCTTC.

This clonotype has a handful of counts. The rearrangement uses TRBV24-1 and TRBJ2-1; D possibly corresponds to TRBD2 (7 bases). CDR1 is KGHDR and CDR2 is SFDVKD in the germline V gene. Trimming shortened V by 4 bases and J by 12 bases, and 15 bases separated the two germline ends. This CDR3 spans 13 amino acids. The CDR3 sequence: CATSERGRGGQFF. CDR3 coding DNA: TGTGCCACCAGTGAGCGAGGGAGGGGGGGGCAGTTCTTC.

V gene TRBV18 combines with J gene TRBJ2-7; unclear D gene. Trimming pared 6 bases from V and 3 bases from J, leaving 12 bases between. CDR1 is KGHSH, CDR2 LQKENI, per germline. CDR3 length: 13 amino acids. CDR3 sequence: CASSTGFVYEQYV. The CDR3 DNA reads as TGTGCCAGCTCGACCGGGTTTGTCTACGAGCAGTACGTC.

Only a few counts were recorded for this clonotype. The V call is TRBV12-3 or TRBV12-4, the J call TRBJ2-7; the D is unclear. The CDR3 sequence is 13 residues long. V was cut by 6 bases and J by 0 bases, with 9 bases left in between. In DNA form, the CDR3 reads TGTGCCAGCAGGCCGGCTGCCTCCTACGAGCAGTACTTC. Translation: CASRPAASYEQYF.

This chain connects TRBV6-5 to TRBJ2-2; D gene unclear. Trimming removed 1 base at V and 2 bases at J, with 5 bases between. The CDR3 length is 14 residues. The germline CDR1 and CDR2 sequences are MNHEY and SVGAGI. The CDR3 DNA is TGTGCCAGCAGTTACTTCACTAACACCGGGGAGCTGTTTTTT. Its protein product is CASSYFTNTGELFF.

The sample holds a few counts of this clonotype. This sequence joins TRBV20-1 and TRBJ1-5; TRBD1 is a possible D gene (5 bases). This CDR3 comprises 14 residues. Trimming removed 4 bases at V and 1 base at J, with 11 bases between. Per germline, CDR1 DFQATT and CDR2 SNEGSKA (reference sequence). This CDR3 is CSATLGGSNQPQHF. CDR3 bases: TGCAGTGCTACCCTCGGGGGGAGCAATCAGCCCCAGCATTTT.

This clonotype was seen more than once but under ten times. The CDR3 is CASCGQVVPRETQYF. The CDR3 DNA sequence: TGTGCCAGCTGTGGACAGGTAGTGCCGAGGGAGACCCAGTACTTC. The chain links TRBV2 to TRBJ2-5, with 7 nucleotides matching TRBD1. The CDR3 contains 15 residues. Germline CDR1 SNHLY, CDR2 FYNNEI. With V trimmed by 8 bases and J by 5 bases, 14 bases remained unmatched.

The chain recombines TRBV13 with TRBJ1-5, with TRBD1 identical over 9 bases. The CDR3 covers 15 residues. Losses at the gene ends were 5 bases for V and 5 bases for J; bases not matched to a gene: 7. Germline assignment: CDR1 PRHDT and CDR2 FYEKMQ (reference sequence). CDR3 loop: CASSRRTGEHQPQHF. CDR3 sequence (DNA): TGTGCCAGCAGCCGTAGGACAGGGGAGCATCAGCCCCAGCATTTT. Full variable domain (remainder filled in from reference TRBV13 and TRBJ1-5): AAGVIQSPRHLIKEKRETATLKCYPIPRHDTVYWYQQGPGQDPQFLISFYEKMQSDKGSIPDRFSAQQFSDYHSELNMSSLELGDSALYFCASSRRTGEHQPQHFGDGTRLSIL.

This clonotype was observed at least ten times. This chain joins TRBV5-1 and TRBJ2-5; 8 bases are a match to TRBD2. This CDR3 spans 15 amino acids. V lost 5 bases, J lost 3 bases, and 9 bases stayed unmatched. Germline V gene sequence: CDR1 SGHRS, CDR2 YFSETQ. The CDR3 spells CASRSGGLSKETQYF. In nucleotides, the CDR3 is TGCGCCAGCAGAAGCGGGGGACTATCAAAAGAGACCCAGTACTTC.

This clonotype has at least ten counts. The chain employs TRBV7-8 and TRBJ1-6; possibly TRBD1 for D (5 bases). CDR3 size: 16 residues. Germline V lookup: CDR1 SGHVS, CDR2 FQNEAQ. The V and J ends lost 3 bases and 9 bases respectively, with 18 bases between them. The CDR3 DNA follows: TGTGCCAGCAGCTTTTACGGGGCGCAGGTCCTTTCACCCCTCCACTTT. It codes for CASSFYGAQVLSPLHF. The whole variable domain, remainder taken from reference TRBV7-8 and TRBJ1-6, is GAGVSQSPRYKVAKRGQDVALRCDPISGHVSLFWYQQALGQGPEFLTYFQNEAQLDKSGLPSDRFFAERPEGSVSTLKIQRTQQEDSAVYLCASSFYGAQVLSPLHFGNGTRLTVT.

CDR3 residues: CASSFNNSPLHF. The DNA of the CDR3 is TGTGCCAGCAGCTTCAACAATTCACCCCTCCACTTT. This chain joins TRBV7-2 and TRBJ1-6, with unresolved D. There are 12 residues in the CDR3. Germline CDR1 reads SGHTA; CDR2 reads FQGNSA. V lost 3 bases, J lost 7 bases, and 4 bases lay in between. The full variable domain, in which reference TRBV7-2 and TRBJ1-6 provide the parts outside the CDR3, is GAGVSQSPSNKVTEKGKDVELRCDPISGHTALYWYRQSLGQGLEFLIYFQGNSAPDKSGLPSDRFSAERTGGSVSTLTIQRTQQEDSAVYLCASSFNNSPLHFGNGTRLTVT.

V is TRBV5-1 and J is TRBJ1-2; D is undetermined. Trimming removed 1 base at V and 3 bases at J, with 10 bases between. The CDR3 runs to 14 residues. Germline CDR1 reads SGHRS; CDR2 reads YFSETQ. The CDR3 nucleotides are TGCGCCAGCAGCTTGACACCCGGGGACTATGGCTACACCTTC. It yields the protein CASSLTPGDYGYTF.

This clonotype has a handful of counts. The chain combines TRBV6-1 with TRBJ2-1, with unresolved D. V gave up 11 bases and J gave up 4 bases, with 15 bases separating them. Germline assignment: CDR1 MNHNS and CDR2 SASEGT. This CDR3 comprises 13 residues. For the CDR3, the DNA is TGTGCCGGTTCTTCCCCCTATTACAATGAGCAGTTCTTC. It encodes CAGSSPYYNEQFF.

This rearrangement joins TRBV18 to TRBJ2-5; 8 bases match TRBD1. The CDR3 spans 15 residues. CDR1 KGHSH and CDR2 LQKENI come from the germline V gene. With V trimmed by 1 base and J by 5 bases, 6 bases remained unmatched. The CDR3 here is CASSPRAGQGETQYF. CDR3 DNA sequence: TGTGCCAGCTCACCACGGGCCGGACAGGGTGAGACCCAGTACTTC.

This clonotype was recorded a few times. The chain links TRBV7-3 to TRBJ2-4; D might be TRBD1 or TRBD2, each matching 5 bases. Trimming shortened V by 5 bases and J by 6 bases, and 14 bases separated the two germline ends. The CDR3 is made up of 14 amino acids. Germline V gives CDR1 SGHTA, CDR2 FQGTGA. The CDR3 loop is CASSPGTGVNIQYF. The CDR3 nucleotides read TGTGCCAGCAGCCCCGGGACGGGCGTAAACATTCAGTACTTC.

This clonotype has ten or more counts. This chain joins TRBV20-1 and TRBJ2-6; D remains ambiguous. Germline V lookup: CDR1 DFQATT, CDR2 SNEGSKA (reference sequence). The CDR3 runs 12 residues. The germline V and J ends were trimmed by 4 bases and 2 bases, with 3 bases remaining between them. The CDR3 DNA sequence: TGCAGTGCTATTCCTGGGGCCAACGTCCTGACTTTC. Its protein is CSAIPGANVLTF.

The J gene is TRBJ2-3, the V gene TRBV7-3; 7 bases match TRBD2. J gave up 8 bases and V 0 bases, and 5 bases lay outside the gene matches. This CDR3 has 14 amino acids. Germline V gives CDR1 SGHTA, CDR2 FQGTGA. The CDR3 is CASSLTGTTPTQYF. The CDR3 coding sequence is TGTGCCAGCAGCTTAACTGGGACTACCCCTACGCAGTATTTT.